This T cell receptor (beta chain) was sequenced during a study of T cells after yellow fever vaccination. Study summary: Preparing low-cell-number fractions relied on SMART-Seq v4 Ultra Low Input.

Germline CDR1 reads LGHNA; CDR2 reads YNFKEQ. Trimming took off 4 bases at V and 5 bases at J, with 14 bases between the two ends. This CDR3 is built from 14 residues. In making TCR cDNA, 5'RACE template switching added a universal primer site and UMIs to it. TCRdb used MiXCR to reprocess the 5' RACE reads, holding one entry per CDR3 protein. The sample lists 200,000 to 300,000 distinct CDR3 sequences, 6% to 8% occurring once. This clonotype came up a few times. The antigen is unknown. General study findings and limits: A small proportion of clonotypes was detected in both the CD4 and CD8 compartments.

Sequencing was performed on CD4+ T cells sorted from PBMCs, taken on the day of the yellow fever booster vaccination. The rearrangement uses TRBV4-2 and TRBJ2-5, with D uncertain. The origin of this receptor is a man aged 30-40 years who received the YFV17D yellow fever vaccine. This CDR3 is CASSPTGPGETQYF. The CDR3 coding sequence is TGTGCCAGCAGCCCGACTGGCCCTGGGGAGACCCAGTACTTC.